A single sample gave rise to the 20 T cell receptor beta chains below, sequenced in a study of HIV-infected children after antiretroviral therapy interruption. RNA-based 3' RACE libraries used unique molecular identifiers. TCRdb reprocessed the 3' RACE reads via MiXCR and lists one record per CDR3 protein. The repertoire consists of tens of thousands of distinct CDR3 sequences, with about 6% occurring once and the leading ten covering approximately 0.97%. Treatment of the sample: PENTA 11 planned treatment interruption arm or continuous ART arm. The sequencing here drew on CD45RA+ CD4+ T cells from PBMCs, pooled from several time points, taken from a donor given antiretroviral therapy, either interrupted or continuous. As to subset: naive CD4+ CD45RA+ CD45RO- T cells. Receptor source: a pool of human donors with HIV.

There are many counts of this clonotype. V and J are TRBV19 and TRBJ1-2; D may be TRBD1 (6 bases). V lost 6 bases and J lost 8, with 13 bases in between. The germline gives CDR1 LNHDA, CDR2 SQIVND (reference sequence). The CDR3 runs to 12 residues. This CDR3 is CASSQRGLGYTF. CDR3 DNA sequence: TGTGCCAGTAGCCAAAGGGGGTTAGGCTACACCTTC.

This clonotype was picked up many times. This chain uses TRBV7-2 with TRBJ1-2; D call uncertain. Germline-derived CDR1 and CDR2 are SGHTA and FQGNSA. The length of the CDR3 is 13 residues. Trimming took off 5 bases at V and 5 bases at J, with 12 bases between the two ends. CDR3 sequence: CASSREGSYGYTF. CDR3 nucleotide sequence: TGTGCCAGCAGCAGGGAGGGCTCGTATGGCTACACCTTC.

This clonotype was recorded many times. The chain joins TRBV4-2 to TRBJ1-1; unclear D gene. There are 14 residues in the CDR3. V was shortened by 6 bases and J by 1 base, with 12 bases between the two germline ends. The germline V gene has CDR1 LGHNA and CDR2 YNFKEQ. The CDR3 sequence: CASRHALRNTEAFF. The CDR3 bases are TGTGCCAGCAGACATGCCTTGCGGAACACTGAAGCTTTCTTT.

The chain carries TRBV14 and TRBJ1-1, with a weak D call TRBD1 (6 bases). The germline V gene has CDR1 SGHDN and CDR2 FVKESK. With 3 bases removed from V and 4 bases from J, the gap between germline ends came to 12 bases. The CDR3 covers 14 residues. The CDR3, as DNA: TGTGCCAGCAGCCAGATCAGGGGAGTCACTGAAGCTTTCTTT. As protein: CASSQIRGVTEAFF.

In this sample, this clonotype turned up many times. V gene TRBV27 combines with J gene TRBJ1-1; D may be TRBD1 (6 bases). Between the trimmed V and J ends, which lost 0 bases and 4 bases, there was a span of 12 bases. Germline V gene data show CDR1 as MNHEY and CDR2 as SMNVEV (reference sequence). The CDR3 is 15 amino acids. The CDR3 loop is CASSLSGGVGTEAFF. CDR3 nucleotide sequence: TGTGCCAGCAGTTTATCCGGGGGCGTTGGCACTGAAGCTTTCTTT.

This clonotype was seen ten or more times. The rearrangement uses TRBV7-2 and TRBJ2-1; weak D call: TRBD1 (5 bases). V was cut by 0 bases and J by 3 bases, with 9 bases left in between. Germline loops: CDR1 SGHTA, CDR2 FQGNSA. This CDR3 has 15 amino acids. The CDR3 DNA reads TGTGCCAGCAGCTTAGCGTCAGGGTACTACAATGAGCAGTTCTTC. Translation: CASSLASGYYNEQFF.

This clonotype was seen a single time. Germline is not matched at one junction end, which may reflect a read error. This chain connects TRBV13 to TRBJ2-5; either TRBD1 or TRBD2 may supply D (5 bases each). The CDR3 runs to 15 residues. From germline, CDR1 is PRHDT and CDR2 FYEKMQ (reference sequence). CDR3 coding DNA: TGTGCCAGCTCGCCAGACTGGGGGAACCAAGACACCCAGTACTTT. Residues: CASSPDWGNQDTQYF. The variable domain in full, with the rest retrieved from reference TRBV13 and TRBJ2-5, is AAGVIQSPRHLIKEKRETATLKCYPIPRHDTVYWYQQGPGQDPQFLISFYEKMQSDKGSIPDRFSAQQFSDYHSELNMSSLELGDSALYFCASSPDWGNQDTQYFGPGTRLLVL.

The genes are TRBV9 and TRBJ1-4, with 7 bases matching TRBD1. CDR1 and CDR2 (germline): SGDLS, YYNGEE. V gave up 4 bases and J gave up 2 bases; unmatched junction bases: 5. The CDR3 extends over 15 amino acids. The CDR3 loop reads CASSFEQGTNEKLFF. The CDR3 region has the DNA TGTGCCAGCAGCTTCGAACAGGGGACTAATGAAAAACTGTTTTTT.

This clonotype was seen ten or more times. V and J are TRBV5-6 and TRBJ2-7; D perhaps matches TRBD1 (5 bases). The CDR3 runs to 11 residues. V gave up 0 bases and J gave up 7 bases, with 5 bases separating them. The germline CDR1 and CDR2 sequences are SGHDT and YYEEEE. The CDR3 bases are TGTGCCAGCAGCTTGGACAGGGAGCAGTACTTC. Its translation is CASSLDREQYF.

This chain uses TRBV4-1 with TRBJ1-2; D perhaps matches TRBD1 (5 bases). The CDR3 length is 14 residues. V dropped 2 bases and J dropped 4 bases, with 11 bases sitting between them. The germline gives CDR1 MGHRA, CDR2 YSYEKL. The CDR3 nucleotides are TGCGCCAGCAGCCAATTGGACACCTCCTATGGCTACACCTTC. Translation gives CASSQLDTSYGYTF.

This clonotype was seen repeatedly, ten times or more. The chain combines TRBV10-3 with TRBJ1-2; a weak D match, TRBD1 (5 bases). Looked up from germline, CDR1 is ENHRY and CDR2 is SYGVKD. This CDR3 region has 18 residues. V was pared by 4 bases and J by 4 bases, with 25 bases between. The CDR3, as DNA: TGTGCCATCAGTGGTCCCTCCCCACAGGCGACGAGACTCTATGGCTACACCTTC. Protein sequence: CAISGPSPQATRLYGYTF.

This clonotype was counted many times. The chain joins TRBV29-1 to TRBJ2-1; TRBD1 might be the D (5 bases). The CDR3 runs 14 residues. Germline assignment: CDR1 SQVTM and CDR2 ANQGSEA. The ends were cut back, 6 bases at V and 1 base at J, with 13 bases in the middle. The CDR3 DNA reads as TGCAGCGTCAAAAAGGCAGGGTCCTACAATGAGCAGTTCTTC. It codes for CSVKKAGSYNEQFF.

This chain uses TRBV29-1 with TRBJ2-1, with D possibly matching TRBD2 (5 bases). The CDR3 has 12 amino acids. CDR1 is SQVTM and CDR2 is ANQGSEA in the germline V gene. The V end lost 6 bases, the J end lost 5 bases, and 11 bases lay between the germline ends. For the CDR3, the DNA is TGCAGCGTGGAGGTGTTAAACAATGAGCAGTTCTTC. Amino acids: CSVEVLNNEQFF.

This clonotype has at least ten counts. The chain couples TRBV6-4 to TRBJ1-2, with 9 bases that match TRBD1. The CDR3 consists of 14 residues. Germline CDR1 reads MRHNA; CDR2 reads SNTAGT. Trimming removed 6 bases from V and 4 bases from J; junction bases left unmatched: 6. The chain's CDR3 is CASRPGQGSYGYTF. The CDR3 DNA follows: TGTGCCAGCAGACCGGGACAGGGTTCCTATGGCTACACCTTC.

The CDR3, as DNA: TGTGCCAGCAGCTCTGGGTCCCGGGACAGATTTTACACTGAAGCTTTCTTT. It is translated as CASSSGSRDRFYTEAFF. The chain joins TRBV11-2 to TRBJ1-1, with 7 bases matching TRBD1. V dropped 4 bases and J dropped 3; count of bases not matched to a gene: 14. Looked up from germline, CDR1 is SGHAT and CDR2 is FQNNGV. This CDR3 spans 17 amino acids.

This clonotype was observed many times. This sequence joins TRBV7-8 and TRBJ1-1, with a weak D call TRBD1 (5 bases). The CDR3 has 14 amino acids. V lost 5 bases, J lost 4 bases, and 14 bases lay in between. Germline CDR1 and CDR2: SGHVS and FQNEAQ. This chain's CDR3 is CASSHKGFVTEAFF. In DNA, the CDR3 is TGTGCCAGCAGCCACAAGGGGTTTGTCACTGAAGCTTTCTTT.

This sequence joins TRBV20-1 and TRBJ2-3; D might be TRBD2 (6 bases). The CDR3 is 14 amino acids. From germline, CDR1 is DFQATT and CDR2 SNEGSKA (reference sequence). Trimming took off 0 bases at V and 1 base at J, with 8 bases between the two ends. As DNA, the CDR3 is TGCAGTGCTAGAGATATAGCGGGCACAGATACGCAGTATTTT. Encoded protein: CSARDIAGTDTQYF.

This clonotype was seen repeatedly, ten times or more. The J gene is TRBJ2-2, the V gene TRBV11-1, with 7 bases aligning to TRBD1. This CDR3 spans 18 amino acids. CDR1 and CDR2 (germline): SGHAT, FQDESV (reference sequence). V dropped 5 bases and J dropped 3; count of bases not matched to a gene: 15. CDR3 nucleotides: TGTGCCAGCAGCGCTCCGACAGGGCGCCCTCTTGACACCGGGGAGCTGTTTTTT. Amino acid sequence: CASSAPTGRPLDTGELFF. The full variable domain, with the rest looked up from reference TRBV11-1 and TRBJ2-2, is EAEVAQSPRYKITEKSQAVAFWCDPISGHATLYWYRQILGQGPELLVQFQDESVVDDSQLPKDRFSAERLKGVDSTLKIQPAELGDSAMYLCASSAPTGRPLDTGELFFGEGSRLTVL.

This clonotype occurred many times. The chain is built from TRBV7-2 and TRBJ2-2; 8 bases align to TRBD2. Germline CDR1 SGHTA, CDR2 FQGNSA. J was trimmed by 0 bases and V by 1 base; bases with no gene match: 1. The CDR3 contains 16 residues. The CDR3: CASSLVLAANTGELFF. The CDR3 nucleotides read TGTGCCAGCAGCTTAGTACTAGCGGCGAACACCGGGGAGCTGTTTTTT. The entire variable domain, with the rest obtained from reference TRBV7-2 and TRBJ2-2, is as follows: GAGVSQSPSNKVTEKGKDVELRCDPISGHTALYWYRQSLGQGLEFLIYFQGNSAPDKSGLPSDRFSAERTGGSVSTLTIQRTQQEDSAVYLCASSLVLAANTGELFFGEGSRLTVL.

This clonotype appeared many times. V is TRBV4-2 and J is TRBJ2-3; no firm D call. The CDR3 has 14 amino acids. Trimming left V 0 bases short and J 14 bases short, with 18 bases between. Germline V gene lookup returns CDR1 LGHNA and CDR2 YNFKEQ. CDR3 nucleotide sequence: TGTGCCAGCAGCCAAGATCAGACCCGGGTTAGTCTGTATTTT. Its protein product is CASSQDQTRVSLYF.